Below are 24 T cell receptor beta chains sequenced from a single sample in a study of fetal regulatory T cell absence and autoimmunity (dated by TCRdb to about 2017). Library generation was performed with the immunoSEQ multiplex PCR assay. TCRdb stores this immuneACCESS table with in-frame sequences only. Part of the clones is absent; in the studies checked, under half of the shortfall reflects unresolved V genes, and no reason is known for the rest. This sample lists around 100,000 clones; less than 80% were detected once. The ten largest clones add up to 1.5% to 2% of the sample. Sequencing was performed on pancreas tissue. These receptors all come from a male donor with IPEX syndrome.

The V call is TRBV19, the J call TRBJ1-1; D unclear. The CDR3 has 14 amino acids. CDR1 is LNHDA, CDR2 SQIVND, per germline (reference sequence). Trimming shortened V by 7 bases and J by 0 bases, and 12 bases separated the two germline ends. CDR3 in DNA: TGTGCCAGTAACCCGAGACTTATGAACACTGAAGCTTTCTTT. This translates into CASNPRLMNTEAFF.

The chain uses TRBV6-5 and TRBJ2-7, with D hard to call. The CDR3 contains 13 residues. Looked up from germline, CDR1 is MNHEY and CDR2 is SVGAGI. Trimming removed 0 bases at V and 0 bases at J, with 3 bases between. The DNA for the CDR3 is TGTGCCAGCAGTTACTCTAGCTCCTACGAGCAGTACTTC. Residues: CASSYSSSYEQYF.

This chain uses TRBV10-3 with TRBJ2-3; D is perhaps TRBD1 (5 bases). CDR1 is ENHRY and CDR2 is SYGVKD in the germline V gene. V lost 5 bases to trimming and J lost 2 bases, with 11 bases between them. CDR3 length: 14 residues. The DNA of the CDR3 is TGTGCCATCAGTTGGACATTTTTCACAGATACGCAGTATTTT. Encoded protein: CAISWTFFTDTQYF.

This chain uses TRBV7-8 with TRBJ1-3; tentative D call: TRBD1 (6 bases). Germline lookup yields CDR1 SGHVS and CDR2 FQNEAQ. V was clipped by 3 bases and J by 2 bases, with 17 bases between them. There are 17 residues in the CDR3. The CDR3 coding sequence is TGTGCCAGCAGCTTGCCGGGACACTTAGACCCTGGAAACACCATATATTTT. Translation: CASSLPGHLDPGNTIYF.

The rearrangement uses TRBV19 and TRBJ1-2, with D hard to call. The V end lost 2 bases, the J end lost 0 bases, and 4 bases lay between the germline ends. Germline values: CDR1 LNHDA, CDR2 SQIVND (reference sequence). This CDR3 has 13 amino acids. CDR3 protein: CASSIKANYGYTF. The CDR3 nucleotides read TGTGCCAGTAGTATAAAGGCTAACTATGGCTACACCTTC.

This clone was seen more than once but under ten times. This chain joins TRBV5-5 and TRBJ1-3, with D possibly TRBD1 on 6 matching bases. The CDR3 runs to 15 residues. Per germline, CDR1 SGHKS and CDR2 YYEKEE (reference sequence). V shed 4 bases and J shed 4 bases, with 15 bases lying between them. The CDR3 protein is CASSAPGQFGNTIYF. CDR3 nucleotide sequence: TGTGCCAGCAGCGCGCCCGGACAGTTCGGAAACACCATATATTTT. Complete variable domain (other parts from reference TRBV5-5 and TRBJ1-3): DAGVTQSPTHLIKTRGQQVTLRCSPISGHKSVSWYQQVLGQGPQFIFQYYEKEERGRGNFPDRFSARQFPNYSSELNVNALLLGDSALYLCASSAPGQFGNTIYFGEGSWLTVV.

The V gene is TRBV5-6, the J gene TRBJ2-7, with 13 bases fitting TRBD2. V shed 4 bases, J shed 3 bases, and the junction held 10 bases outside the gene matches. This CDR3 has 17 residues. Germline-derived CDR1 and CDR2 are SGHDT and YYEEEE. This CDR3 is CASSLFGLAGALYEQYF. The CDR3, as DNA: TGTGCCAGCAGCCTGTTCGGACTAGCGGGGGCGCTCTACGAGCAGTACTTC.

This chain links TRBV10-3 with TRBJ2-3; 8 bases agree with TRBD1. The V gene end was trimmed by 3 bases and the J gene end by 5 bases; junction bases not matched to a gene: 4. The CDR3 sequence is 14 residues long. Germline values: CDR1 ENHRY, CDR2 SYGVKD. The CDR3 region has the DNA TGTGCCATCAGTGACAGGGGGCAGAAAGATACGCAGTATTTT. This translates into CAISDRGQKDTQYF.

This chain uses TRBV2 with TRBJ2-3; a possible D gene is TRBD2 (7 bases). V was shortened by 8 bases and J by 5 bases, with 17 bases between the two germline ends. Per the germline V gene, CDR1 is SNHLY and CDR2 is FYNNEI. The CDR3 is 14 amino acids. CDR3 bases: TGTGCCAGCCAATGGGGGGGCCGGGGAGATACGCAGTATTTT. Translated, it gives CASQWGGRGDTQYF.

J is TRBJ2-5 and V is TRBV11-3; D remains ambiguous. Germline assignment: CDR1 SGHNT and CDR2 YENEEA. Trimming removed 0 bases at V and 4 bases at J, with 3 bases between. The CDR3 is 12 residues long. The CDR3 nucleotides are TGTGCCAGCAGCTTAGAGCCAGAGACCCAGTACTTC. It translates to CASSLEPETQYF.

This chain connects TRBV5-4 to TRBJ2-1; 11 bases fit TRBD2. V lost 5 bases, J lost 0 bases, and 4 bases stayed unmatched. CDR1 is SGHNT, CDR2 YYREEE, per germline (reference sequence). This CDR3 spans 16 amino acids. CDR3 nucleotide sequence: TGTGCCAGCAGTCCTAGCGGGGGGACCTCCTACAATGAGCAGTTCTTC. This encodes CASSPSGGTSYNEQFF.

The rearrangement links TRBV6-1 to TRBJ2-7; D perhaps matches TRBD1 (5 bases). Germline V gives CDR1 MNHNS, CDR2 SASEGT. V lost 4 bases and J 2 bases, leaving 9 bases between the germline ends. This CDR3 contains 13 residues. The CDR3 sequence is CASSAGQTYEQYF. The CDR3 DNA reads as TGTGCCAGCAGTGCAGGGCAGACCTACGAGCAGTACTTC.

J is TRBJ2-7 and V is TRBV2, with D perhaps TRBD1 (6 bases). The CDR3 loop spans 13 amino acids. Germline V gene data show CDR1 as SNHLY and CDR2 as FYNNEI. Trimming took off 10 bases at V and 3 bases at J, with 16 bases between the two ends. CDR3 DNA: TGTGCCACCGCAGGGGCCTTGAGCTACGAGCAGTACTTC. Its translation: CATAGALSYEQYF.

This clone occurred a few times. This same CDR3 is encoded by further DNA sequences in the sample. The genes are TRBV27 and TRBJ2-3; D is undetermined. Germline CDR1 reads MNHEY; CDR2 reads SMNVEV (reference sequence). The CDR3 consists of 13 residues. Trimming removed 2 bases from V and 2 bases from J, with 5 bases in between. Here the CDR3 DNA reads TGTGCCAGCAGTTTACCTAACACAGATACGCAGTATTTT. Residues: CASSLPNTDTQYF.

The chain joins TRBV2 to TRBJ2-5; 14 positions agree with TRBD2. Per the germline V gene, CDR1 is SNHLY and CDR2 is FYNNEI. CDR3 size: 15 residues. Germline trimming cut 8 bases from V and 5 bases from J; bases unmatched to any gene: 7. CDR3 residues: CASQGLAGVRETQYF. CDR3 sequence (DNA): TGTGCCAGCCAGGGACTAGCGGGAGTGCGGGAGACCCAGTACTTC.

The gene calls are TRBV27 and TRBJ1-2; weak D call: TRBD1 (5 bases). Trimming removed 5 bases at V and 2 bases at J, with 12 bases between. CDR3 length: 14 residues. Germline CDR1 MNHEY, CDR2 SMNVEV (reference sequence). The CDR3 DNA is TGTGCCAGCAGTGCTCGGGGCTGGAACTATGGCTACACCTTC. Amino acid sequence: CASSARGWNYGYTF.

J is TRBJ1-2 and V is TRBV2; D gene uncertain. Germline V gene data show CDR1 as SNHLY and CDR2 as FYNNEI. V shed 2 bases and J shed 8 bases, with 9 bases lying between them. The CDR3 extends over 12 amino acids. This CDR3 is CASSEISGGYTF. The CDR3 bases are TGTGCCAGCAGTGAAATTTCGGGGGGCTACACCTTC.

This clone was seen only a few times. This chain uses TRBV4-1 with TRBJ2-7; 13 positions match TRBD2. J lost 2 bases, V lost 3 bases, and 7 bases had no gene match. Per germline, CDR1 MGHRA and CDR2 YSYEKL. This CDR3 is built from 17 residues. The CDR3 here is CASSQGLAGYFPYEQYF. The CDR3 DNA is TGCGCCAGCAGCCAGGGACTAGCGGGATACTTCCCCTACGAGCAGTACTTC.

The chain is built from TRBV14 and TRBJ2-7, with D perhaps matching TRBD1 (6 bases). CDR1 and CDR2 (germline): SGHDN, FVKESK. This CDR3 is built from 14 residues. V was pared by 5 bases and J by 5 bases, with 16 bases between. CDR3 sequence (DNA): TGTGCCAGCAGCTTGGGGGCGAGAGATGACGAGCAGTACTTC. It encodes CASSLGARDDEQYF.

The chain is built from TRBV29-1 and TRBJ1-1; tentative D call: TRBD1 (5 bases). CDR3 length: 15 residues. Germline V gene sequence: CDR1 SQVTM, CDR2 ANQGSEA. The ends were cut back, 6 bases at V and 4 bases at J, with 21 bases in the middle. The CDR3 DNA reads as TGCAGCGTGGGGCAACCAGGGTTTATGAGCACTGAAGCTTTCTTT. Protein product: CSVGQPGFMSTEAFF.

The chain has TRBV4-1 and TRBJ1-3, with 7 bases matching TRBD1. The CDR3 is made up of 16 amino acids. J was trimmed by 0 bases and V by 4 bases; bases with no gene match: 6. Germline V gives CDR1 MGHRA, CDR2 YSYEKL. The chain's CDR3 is CASSLVRTGSGNTIYF. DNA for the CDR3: TGCGCCAGCAGCCTGGTCAGGACAGGCTCTGGAAACACCATATATTTT.

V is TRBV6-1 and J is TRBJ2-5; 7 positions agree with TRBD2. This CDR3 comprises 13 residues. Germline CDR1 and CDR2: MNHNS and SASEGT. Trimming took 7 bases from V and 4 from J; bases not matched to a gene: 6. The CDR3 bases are TGTGCCAGCACAAGCGGGGTAGGAGAGACCCAGTACTTC. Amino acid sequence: CASTSGVGETQYF.

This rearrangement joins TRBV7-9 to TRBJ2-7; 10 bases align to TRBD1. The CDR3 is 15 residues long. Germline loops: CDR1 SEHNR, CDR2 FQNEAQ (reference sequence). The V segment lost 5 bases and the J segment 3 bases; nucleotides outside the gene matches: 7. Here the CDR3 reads CASSPRQGAYYEQYF. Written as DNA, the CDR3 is TGTGCCAGCAGCCCACGACAGGGGGCCTACTACGAGCAGTACTTC.

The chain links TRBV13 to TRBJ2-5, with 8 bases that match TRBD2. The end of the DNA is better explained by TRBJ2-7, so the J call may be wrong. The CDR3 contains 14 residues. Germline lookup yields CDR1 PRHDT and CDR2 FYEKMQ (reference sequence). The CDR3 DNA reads TGTGCCAGCAGCTTTAGGACTAGCTACTACGAGCAGTACTTC. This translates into CASSFRTSYYEQYF.